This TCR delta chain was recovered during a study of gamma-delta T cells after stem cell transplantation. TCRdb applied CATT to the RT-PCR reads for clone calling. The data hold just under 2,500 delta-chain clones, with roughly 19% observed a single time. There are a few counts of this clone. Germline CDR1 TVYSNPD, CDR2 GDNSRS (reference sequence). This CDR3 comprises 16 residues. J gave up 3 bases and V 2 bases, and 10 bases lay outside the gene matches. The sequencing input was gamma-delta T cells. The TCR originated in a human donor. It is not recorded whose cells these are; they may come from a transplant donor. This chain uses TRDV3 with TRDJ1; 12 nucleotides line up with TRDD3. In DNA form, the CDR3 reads TGTGCCTTTGGCTTACTGGGGGATACTAGATCCGATAAACTCATCTTT. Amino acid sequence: CAFGLLGDTRSDKLIF.